This T cell receptor (beta chain) was sequenced for a study of blood T cells in healthy people across ages. The second PCR ran about 6 to 12 cycles with a sample-barcoded 5' primer and J-beta primers. From the 5' RACE reads, TCRdb called clonotypes with MiXCR, one entry per CDR3 protein. The sample lists about 730,000 distinct CDR3 sequences, approximately 43% occurring once. Each sample used at least 6 million PBMCs. The sample consisted of blood. The TCR originated in an older woman in good health.

CDR3 residues: CASSYTGVSTDTQYF. CDR3 bases: TGTGCCAGCAGTTATACAGGGGTTAGCACAGATACGCAGTATTTT. V and J are TRBV27 and TRBJ2-3, with TRBD1 matching 7 bases. The CDR3 sequence is 15 residues long. Trimming took 4 bases from V and 0 from J; bases not matched to a gene: 4. Germline CDR1 MNHEY, CDR2 SMNVEV (reference sequence).